What follows are 5 T cell receptor beta chains derived from one specimen sequenced in a study of response to subunit inactivated influenza vaccine. A single record per CDR3 protein comes from TCRdb applying MiXCR to the RT-PCR reads. The table records 500,000 to 600,000 distinct CDR3 sequences, less than 10% of them present only once. The sequencing here drew on PBMCs from blood, taken roughly 24 months after vaccination. The receptors were sampled from a man in his fifties or sixties who received an inactivated influenza vaccine.

This clonotype was counted at least ten times. The rearrangement links TRBV4-1 to TRBJ1-2; TRBD1 matches at 7 bases. V lost 3 bases and J lost 4; bases outside the gene matches: 5. This CDR3 contains 14 residues. Germline V CDR1 and CDR2: MGHRA, YSYEKL. DNA of the CDR3: TGCGCCAGCAGCCACCCGGGACAGATCTATGGCTACACCTTC. Translation gives CASSHPGQIYGYTF.

The chain carries TRBV5-1 and TRBJ2-7; D may be TRBD1 (6 bases). The CDR3 is made up of 14 amino acids. V gave up 0 bases and J gave up 7 bases, with 14 bases separating them. Germline V gene data show CDR1 as SGHRS and CDR2 as YFSETQ. The CDR3 region has the DNA TGCGCCAGCAGCTTGGGGGACACACTACGAGAGCAGTACTTC. It encodes CASSLGDTLREQYF.

This clonotype was seen a few times. The chain has TRBV11-2 and TRBJ2-2; the match to TRBD1 covers 9 bases. The CDR3 consists of 15 residues. Germline V gene data show CDR1 as SGHAT and CDR2 as FQNNGV. The ends lost 3 bases at V and 8 bases at J; junction bases unmatched: 7. The CDR3 region is CASSFLLQGAGELFF. For the CDR3, the DNA is TGTGCCAGCAGCTTTCTCTTACAGGGGGCTGGGGAGCTGTTTTTT.

This clonotype was counted only a few times. The chain is built from TRBV29-1 and TRBJ2-2; TRBD1 matches 7 bases. The CDR3 length is 13 residues. Germline-derived CDR1 and CDR2 are SQVTM and ANQGSEA. V gave up 6 bases and J gave up 4 bases; unmatched junction bases: 5. CDR3 coding DNA: TGCAGCGTGACCGGACAGGCCACCGGGGAGCTGTTTTTT. Translation gives CSVTGQATGELFF.

This clonotype was recorded a few times. The CDR3 nucleotides read TGCAGTGCTAACAGGGGGCGAGAGACCCAGTACTTC. This sequence encodes CSANRGRETQYF. The chain links TRBV20-1 to TRBJ2-5, with 9 bases matching TRBD1. The CDR3 is made up of 12 amino acids. CDR1 is DFQATT, CDR2 SNEGSKA, per germline (reference sequence). Trimming cost V 4 bases and J 4 bases; bases outside gene matches: 1.